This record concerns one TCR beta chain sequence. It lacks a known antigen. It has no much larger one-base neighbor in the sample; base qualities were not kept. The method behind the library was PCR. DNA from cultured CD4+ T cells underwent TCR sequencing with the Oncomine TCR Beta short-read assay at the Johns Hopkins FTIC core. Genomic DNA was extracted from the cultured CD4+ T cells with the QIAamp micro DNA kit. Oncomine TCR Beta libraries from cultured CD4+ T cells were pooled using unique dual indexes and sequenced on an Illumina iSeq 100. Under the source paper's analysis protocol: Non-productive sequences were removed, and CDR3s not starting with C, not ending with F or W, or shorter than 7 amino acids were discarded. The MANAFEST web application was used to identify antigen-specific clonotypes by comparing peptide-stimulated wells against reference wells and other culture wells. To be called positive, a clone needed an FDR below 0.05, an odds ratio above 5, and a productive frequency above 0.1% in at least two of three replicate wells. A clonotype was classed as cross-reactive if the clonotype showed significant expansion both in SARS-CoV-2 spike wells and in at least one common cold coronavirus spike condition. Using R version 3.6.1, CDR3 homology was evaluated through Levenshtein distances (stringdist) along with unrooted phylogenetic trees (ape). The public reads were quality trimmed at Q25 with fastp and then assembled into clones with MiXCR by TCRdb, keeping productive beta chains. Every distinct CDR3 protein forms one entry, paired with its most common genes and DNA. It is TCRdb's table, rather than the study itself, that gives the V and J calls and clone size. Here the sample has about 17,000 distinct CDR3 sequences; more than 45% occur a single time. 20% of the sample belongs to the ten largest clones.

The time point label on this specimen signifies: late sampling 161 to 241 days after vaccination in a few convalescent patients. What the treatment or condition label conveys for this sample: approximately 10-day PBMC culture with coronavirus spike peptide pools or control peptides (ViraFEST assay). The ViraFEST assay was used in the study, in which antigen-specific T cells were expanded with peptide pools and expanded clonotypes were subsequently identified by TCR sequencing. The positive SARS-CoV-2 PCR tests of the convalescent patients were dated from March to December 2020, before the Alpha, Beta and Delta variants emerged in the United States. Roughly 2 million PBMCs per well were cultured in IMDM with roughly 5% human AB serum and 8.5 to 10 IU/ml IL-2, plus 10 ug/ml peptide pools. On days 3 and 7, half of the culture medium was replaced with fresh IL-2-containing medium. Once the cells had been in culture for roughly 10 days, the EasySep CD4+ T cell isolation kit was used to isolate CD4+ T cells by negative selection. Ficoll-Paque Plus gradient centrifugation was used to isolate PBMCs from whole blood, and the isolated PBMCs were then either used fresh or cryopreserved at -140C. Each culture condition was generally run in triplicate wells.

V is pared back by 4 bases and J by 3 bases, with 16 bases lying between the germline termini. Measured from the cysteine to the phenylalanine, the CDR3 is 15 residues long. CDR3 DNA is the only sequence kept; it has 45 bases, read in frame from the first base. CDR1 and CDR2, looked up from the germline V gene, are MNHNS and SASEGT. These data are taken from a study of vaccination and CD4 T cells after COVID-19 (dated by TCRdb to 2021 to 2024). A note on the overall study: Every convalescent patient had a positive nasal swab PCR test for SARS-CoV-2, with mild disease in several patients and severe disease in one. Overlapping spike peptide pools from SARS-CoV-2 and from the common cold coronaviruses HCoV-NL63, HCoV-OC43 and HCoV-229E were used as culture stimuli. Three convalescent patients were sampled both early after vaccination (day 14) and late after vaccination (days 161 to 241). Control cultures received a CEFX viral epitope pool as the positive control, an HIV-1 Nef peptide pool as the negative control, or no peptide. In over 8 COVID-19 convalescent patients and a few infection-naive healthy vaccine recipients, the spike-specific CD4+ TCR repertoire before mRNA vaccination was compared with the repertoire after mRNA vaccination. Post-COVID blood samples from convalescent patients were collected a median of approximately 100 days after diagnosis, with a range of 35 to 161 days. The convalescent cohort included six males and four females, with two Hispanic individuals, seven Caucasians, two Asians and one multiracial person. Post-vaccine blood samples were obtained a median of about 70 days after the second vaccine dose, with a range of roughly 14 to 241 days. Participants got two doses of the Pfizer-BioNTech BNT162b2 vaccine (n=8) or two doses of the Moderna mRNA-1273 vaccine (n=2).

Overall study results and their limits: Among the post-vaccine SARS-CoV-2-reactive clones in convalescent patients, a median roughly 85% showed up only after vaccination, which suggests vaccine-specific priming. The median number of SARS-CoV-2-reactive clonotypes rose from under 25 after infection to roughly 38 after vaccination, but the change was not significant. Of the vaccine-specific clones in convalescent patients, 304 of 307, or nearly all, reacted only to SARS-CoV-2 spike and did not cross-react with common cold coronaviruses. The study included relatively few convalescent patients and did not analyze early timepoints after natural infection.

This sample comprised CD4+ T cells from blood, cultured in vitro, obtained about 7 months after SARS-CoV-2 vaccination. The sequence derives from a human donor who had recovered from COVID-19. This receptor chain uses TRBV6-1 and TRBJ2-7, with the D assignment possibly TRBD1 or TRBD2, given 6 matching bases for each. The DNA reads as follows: TGTGCCAGCAGTGGGGGCCGGGGGCGGCTCTACGAGCAGTACTTC. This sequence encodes CASSGGRGRLYEQYF.